In its sample, the clone carrying this T cell receptor (beta chain) was seen once. This specimen comes from a study of blood T cell repertoires in COVID-19. About the research overall: T cells, B-cell-depleted T cells, or PBMCs provided the cDNA or gDNA that served as material.

The protocol was immunoSEQ multiplex PCR, while the TCRdb copy is restricted to in-frame clones and leaves out a portion. The sample has approximately 350,000 clones; around 86% are singletons. CDR1 LGHDT and CDR2 YNNKEL come from the germline V gene (reference sequence). This CDR3 region has 17 residues. The V end lost 3 bases, the J end lost 0 bases, and 15 bases lay between the germline ends. This clonotype was obtained from a woman in her 50s with COVID-19, enrolled during active disease. The chain is built from TRBV3-1 (or the pseudogene TRBV3-2) and TRBJ1-5; D perhaps matches TRBD1 (6 bases). The sample comprised peripheral blood. CDR3 sequence (DNA): TGTGCCAGCAGCCATGCAACAGGGAAGTCTAGCAATCAGCCCCAGCATTTT. Its protein product is CASSHATGKSSNQPQHF.